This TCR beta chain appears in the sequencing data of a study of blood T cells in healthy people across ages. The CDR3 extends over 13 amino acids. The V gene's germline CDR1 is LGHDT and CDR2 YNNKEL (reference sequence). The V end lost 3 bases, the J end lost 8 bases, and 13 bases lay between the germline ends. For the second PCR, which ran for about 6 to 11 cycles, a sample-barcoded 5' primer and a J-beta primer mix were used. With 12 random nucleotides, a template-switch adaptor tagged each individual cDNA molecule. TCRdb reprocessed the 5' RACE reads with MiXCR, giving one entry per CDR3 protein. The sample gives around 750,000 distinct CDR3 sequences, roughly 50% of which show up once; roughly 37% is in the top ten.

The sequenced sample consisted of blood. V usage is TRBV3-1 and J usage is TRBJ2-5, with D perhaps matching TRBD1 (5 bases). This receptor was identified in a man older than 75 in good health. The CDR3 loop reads CASSHPAGFTQYF. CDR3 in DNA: TGTGCCAGCAGCCATCCCGCAGGGTTCACCCAGTACTTC.